Listed below are T cell receptor beta chains from one sample, sequenced in a study of T cell repertoires in cytomegalovirus infection. TCRdb redid the calling of the reads with MiXCR, one entry per CDR3 protein. The sample lists approximately 500,000 distinct CDR3 sequences; 10% to 12% were seen once. The source material was PBMCs. The receptors come from a human donor in good health (CMV status not recorded). Some clones in this sample may be carry-over from other donors' samples. Both conserved end residues are trimmed from each CDR3.

v_call cdr3_aa
TRBV28 ATVQGLVTGELF
TRBV11-2 ASSHSQTQY
TRBV7-9 ASSLAQARMNTEAF
TRBV5-1 ASSLSGSYPDTQY
TRBV11-2 ASSSRGGQGSTDTQY
TRBV6-1 ASSEPRTFQGSDTQY
TRBV6-1 ASSIDSRLADTQY
TRBV6-2/TRBV6-3 ASSYEGLWF
TRBV12-3/TRBV12-4 ASSLDSLNTGELF
TRBV5-1 ASSLEFDFYEQY
TRBV7-2 ASSHRAGGFYNEQF
TRBV11-2 ASRRPGTGKGGYGYT
TRBV4-2 ASSQERTPNTGELF
TRBV18 ASSQYRAVNTEAF
TRBV2 ASSGGPTSGNTIY
TRBV29-1 SVVGAGGQGETQY
TRBV7-9 ASSSGPGGETQY
TRBV5-4 ASSLEGGKDT
TRBV29-1 SVAKDRGAGGIQY
TRBV5-1 ASSPWTGAGYGYT
TRBV3-1 ASSRGLRGRDTEAF
TRBV6-8 ASSQRTRQEEGDQPQH
TRBV12-5 ASGLRDSNTEAF
TRBV12-3/TRBV12-4 ASSLERGAYGYT
TRBV24-1 ATSGPGSSSYEQY
TRBV19 ASTGTVANEKLF
TRBV6-1 ASSEARGGVISQY
TRBV18 ATFRVEGTEAF
TRBV28 ASSFRSNQAWQY
TRBV4-2 ASSQVSGRNNEQF
TRBV18 ASSPGSTTGELF
TRBV7-8 ASSLYVEGAAEQY
TRBV20-1 SASRDRVTEAF
TRBV18 ASSLQQGYDGKLF
TRBV6-1 ASSEGGGFEQY
TRBV19 ASRTKTEKTASYGYT
TRBV6-1 ASRSVSGRTYNEQF